These T cell receptor beta chains were read from a single sample in a study of cytomegalovirus exposure and HLA in healthy donors. The table came from immunoSEQ multiplex PCR; TCRdb's copy has only in-frame clones and leaves some out. This repertoire shows 80,000 or so clones, 55% to 75% found once; its top ten account for about 5.7%. Sequences were obtained from PBMCs. The source of these receptors is a man aged 30 to 45 in good health and CMV-seropositive. Each CDR3 is given with its conserved first and last residue. D genes are given only for firm matches. Clone size is not always given. Where it is, it says once, few, many or a class for expanded clones.

CASSLALRGNEQFF TGTGCCAGCAGCTTGGCCCTCAGGGGCAATGAGCAGTTCTTC TRBV11-2 - TRBJ2-1 few
CASSPVWGARENTQYF TGTGCCAGCAGTCCAGTTTGGGGAGCGCGTGAGAATACGCAGTATTTT TRBV28 - TRBJ2-3 -
CASSERQGSTEAFF TGTGCCAGCAGCGAGCGACAGGGTTCAACTGAAGCTTTCTTT TRBV7-2 TRBD1 TRBJ1-1 few
CASSDDRMKETQYF TGTGCCAGCAGTGACGACAGGATGAAAGAGACCCAGTACTTC TRBV2 - TRBJ2-5 -
CASSDPGTRGYTF TGTGCCAGCAGTGACCCCGGGACACGTGGCTACACCTTC TRBV25-1 - TRBJ1-2 -
CASSLSAPASSYNEQFF TGTGCCAGCAGCTTAAGTGCCCCCGCGAGCTCCTACAATGAGCAGTTCTTC TRBV7-9 - TRBJ2-1 -
CASSLVGGLNEQFF TGCGCCAGCAGCTTGGTCGGGGGGCTTAATGAGCAGTTCTTC TRBV5-1 - TRBJ2-1 -
CASSPDRVGEQYF TGTGCCAGCAGCCCAGACAGGGTCGGAGAGCAGTACTTC TRBV11-3 TRBD1 TRBJ2-7 -
CASSPPRDSYYGYTF TGTGCCAGCAGCCCACCCAGGGACAGCTACTATGGCTACACCTTC TRBV11-2 TRBD1 TRBJ1-2 -
CASSRRGTGEHQPQHF TGTGCCAGCAGCCGACGCGGGACAGGGGAGCATCAGCCCCAGCATTTT TRBV7-9 TRBD1 TRBJ1-5 -
CASSYPQGLRYGYTF TGTGCCAGCAGTTACCCCCAGGGGTTGCGATATGGCTACACCTTC TRBV6-6 - TRBJ1-2 -
CASYIAGLRNPGELFF TGTGCCAGTTATATAGCGGGTCTGCGGAATCCCGGGGAGCTGTTTTTT TRBV19 TRBD2 TRBJ2-2 -
CAWSAYQETQYF TGTGCCTGGAGTGCCTACCAAGAGACCCAGTACTTC TRBV30 - TRBJ2-5 few
CASRGWTGVDSPLHF TGTGCCAGCAGGGGCTGGACAGGGGTAGATTCACCCCTCCACTTT TRBV27 TRBD1 TRBJ1-6 -
CASSLKGESYEQYF TGTGCCAGCAGTTTAAAGGGGGAATCCTACGAGCAGTACTTC TRBV27 - TRBJ2-7 few
CASSESRYWETQYF TGTGCCAGCAGTGAATCCCGGTATTGGGAGACCCAGTACTTC TRBV25-1 - TRBJ2-5 few
CASSHTGIFYEQYF TGTGCCAGCAGCCATACAGGGATTTTCTACGAGCAGTACTTC TRBV5-5 - TRBJ2-7 -
CASSPQGGNQPQHF TGTGCCAGCTCCCCCCAGGGGGGCAATCAGCCCCAGCATTTT TRBV18 TRBD1 TRBJ1-5 -
CSVGGGQAPAF TGCAGCGTTGGGGGGGGACAGGCCCCCGCCTTC TRBV29-1 TRBD1 TRBJ1-2 -
CASSEGSSPDTQYF TGCGCCAGCAGTGAAGGTAGTAGCCCAGATACGCAGTATTTT TRBV10-1 - TRBJ2-3 -
CAISIAGRDTGELFF TGTGCCATCAGCATAGCGGGAAGGGACACCGGGGAGCTGTTTTTT TRBV10-3 TRBD2 TRBJ2-2 -
CASDVLAGYNEQFF TGTGCCAGCGACGTTTTAGCGGGCTACAATGAGCAGTTCTTC TRBV2 TRBD2 TRBJ2-1 -
CAWRWDRGREQYF TGTGCCTGGAGGTGGGACAGGGGCCGCGAGCAGTACTTC TRBV30 TRBD1 TRBJ2-7 -
CASSYYGLAGSEQFF TGCGCCAGCAGCTATTATGGACTAGCGGGAAGTGAGCAGTTCTTC TRBV10-1 TRBD2 TRBJ2-1 -
CASSDTYNEQFF TGTGCCAGTAGTGATACTTACAATGAGCAGTTCTTC TRBV19 - TRBJ2-1 few
CASSQGLAGVEETQYF TGTGCCAGCAGCCAAGGACTAGCGGGAGTCGAAGAGACCCAGTACTTC TRBV9 TRBD2 TRBJ2-5 few
CASSGSTGGYTF TGTGCCAGCAGTGGTTCTACCGGGGGCTACACCTTC TRBV6-4 - TRBJ1-2 -
CASSLGRQQETQYF TGTGCCAGCAGCTTAGGCCGACAGCAAGAGACCCAGTACTTC TRBV7-2 - TRBJ2-5 -
CASSLTGVTPLNTEAFF TGTGCCAGTAGCTTAACAGGGGTGACTCCCTTGAACACTGAAGCTTTCTTT TRBV19 TRBD1 TRBJ1-1 once
CASSTSSGSKTDTQYF TGTGCCAGCAGCACCTCTAGCGGGAGTAAAACAGATACGCAGTATTTT TRBV5-5 TRBD2 TRBJ2-3 -
CASSLSGPNYGYTF TGCGCCAGCAGCTTGTCAGGCCCCAACTATGGCTACACCTTC TRBV5-1 - TRBJ1-2 few
CASSDRAANTGELFF TGCGCCAGCAGTGACAGGGCCGCGAACACCGGGGAGCTGTTTTTT TRBV4-1 TRBD1 TRBJ2-2 -
CASSLYGGRGSYEQYF TGTGCCAGCAGTTTATACGGGGGGCGTGGCTCCTACGAGCAGTACTTC TRBV28 - TRBJ2-7 -
CASSLRLAASPYEQYF TGTGCCAGCAGTTTACGTCTAGCGGCGAGCCCCTACGAGCAGTACTTC TRBV28 TRBD2 TRBJ2-7 -
CSVDASGAEELFF TGCAGCGTTGATGCTTCGGGAGCTGAGGAGCTGTTTTTT TRBV29-1 - TRBJ2-2 -
CASSFLQVGMNTEAFF TGCGCCAGCAGCTTTCTCCAGGTAGGCATGAACACTGAAGCTTTCTTT TRBV5-1 - TRBJ1-1 -
CASTKAGSPNEQFF TGTGCCAGCACCAAGGCAGGGTCCCCCAATGAGCAGTTCTTC TRBV25-1 - TRBJ2-1 -
CASSRQRTIGNTIYF TGTGCCAGCAGCAGACAGAGAACAATCGGAAACACCATATATTTT TRBV6-5 - TRBJ1-3 few
CAWTKTGTGHYEQYF TGTGCCTGGACTAAAACCGGGACAGGGCACTACGAGCAGTACTTC TRBV30 TRBD1 TRBJ2-7 -
CASGQGIGHTF TGTGCCAGCGGACAGGGGATTGGCCACACCTTC TRBV7-9 TRBD1 TRBJ1-2 -
CASSGQGGTGELFF TGTGCCAGCAGTGGACAGGGAGGCACCGGGGAGCTGTTTTTT TRBV6-1 - TRBJ2-2 -
CASRTGTRGTEAFF TGTGCCAGCAGAACCGGGACAAGGGGCACTGAAGCTTTCTTT TRBV27 - TRBJ1-1 few
CASSVVLAGGYEQYF TGTGCCAGCAGCGTAGTTCTAGCGGGAGGTTACGAGCAGTACTTC TRBV9 TRBD2 TRBJ2-7 -
CAIRQSIGYTF TGTGCCATCCGACAGTCCATCGGCTACACCTTC TRBV6-1 - TRBJ1-2 few
CSLNRGSYNEQFF TGCAGTCTCAACAGGGGCTCCTACAATGAGCAGTTCTTC TRBV29-1 TRBD1 TRBJ2-1 -
CASSLAPGQGGTEAFF TGTGCCAGCAGCTTAGCGCCGGGACAGGGGGGCACTGAAGCTTTCTTT TRBV7-9 TRBD1 TRBJ1-1 -
CASSPAGQGNNEQFF TGTGCCAGCTCACCGGCGGGACAGGGGAATAATGAGCAGTTCTTC TRBV18 TRBD1 TRBJ2-1 -
CASSLIRARGNQPQHF TGTGCCAGCAGTTTGATCAGGGCGAGAGGCAATCAGCCCCAGCATTTT TRBV28 - TRBJ1-5 -
CASSSRTGELFF TGTGCCAGTAGCTCTAGGACCGGGGAGCTGTTTTTT TRBV19 - TRBJ2-2 -
CASSLGGTGGTQYF TGTGCCAGCAGCTTAGGGGGGACTGGGGGGACCCAGTACTTC TRBV7-9 - TRBJ2-5 -
CSVGGTEAFF TGCAGCGTAGGCGGCACTGAAGCTTTCTTT TRBV29-1 - TRBJ1-1 -
CSVLNEKLFF TGCAGTGTCCTTAATGAAAAACTGTTTTTT TRBV20-1 - TRBJ1-4 -
CASSWDTGYTF TGTGCCAGCAGCTGGGACACTGGCTACACCTTC TRBV5-5 - TRBJ1-2 -
CASSPDSGNEQFF TGTGCTAGCAGCCCGGACAGTGGGAATGAGCAGTTCTTC TRBV7-7 - TRBJ2-1 -
CASSARGRTSEQYF TGTGCCAGCAGCGCCAGGGGCAGAACTAGTGAGCAGTACTTC TRBV5-4 - TRBJ2-7 -